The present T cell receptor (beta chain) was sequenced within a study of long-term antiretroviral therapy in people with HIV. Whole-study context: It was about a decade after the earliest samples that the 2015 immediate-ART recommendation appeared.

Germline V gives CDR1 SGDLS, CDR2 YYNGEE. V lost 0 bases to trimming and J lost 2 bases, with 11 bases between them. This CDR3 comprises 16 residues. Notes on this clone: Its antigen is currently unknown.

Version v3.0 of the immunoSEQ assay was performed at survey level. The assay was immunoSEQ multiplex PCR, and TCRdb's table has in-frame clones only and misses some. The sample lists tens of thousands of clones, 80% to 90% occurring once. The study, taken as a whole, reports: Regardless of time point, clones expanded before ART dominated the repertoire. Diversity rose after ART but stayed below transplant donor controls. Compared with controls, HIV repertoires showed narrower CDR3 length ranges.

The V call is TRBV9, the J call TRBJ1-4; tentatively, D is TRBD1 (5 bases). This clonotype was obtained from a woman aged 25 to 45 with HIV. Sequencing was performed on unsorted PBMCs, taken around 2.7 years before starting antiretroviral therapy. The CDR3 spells CASSVAEGRTNEKLFF. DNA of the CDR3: TGTGCCAGCAGCGTAGCTGAGGGACGGACTAATGAAAAACTGTTTTTT.